These T cell receptor beta chains were read from a single sample in a study of CD8 T cells in ankylosing spondylitis. TCRdb called the 5' RACE reads again in MiXCR, with one record for every CDR3 protein. This table has fewer than 250,000 distinct CDR3 sequences, about 17% appearing once. Sequenced input: blood, either unsorted or a sorted T cell fraction (not recorded which). These receptors were obtained from a male donor with ankylosing spondylitis. Each CDR3 is given with its conserved first and last residue.

V,CDR3
TRBV12-3/TRBV12-4,CASSLAGEEYEQYF
TRBV6-6,CASSYSTAYGYTF
TRBV20-1,CSARGPGYEQYF
TRBV12-3/TRBV12-4,CASSLGAAISNQPQHF
TRBV10-3,CAISEGTGGYEQYF
TRBV11-2,CASSLEARAVGANYGYTF
TRBV29-1,CSVYDRGDTEAFF
TRBV4-1,CASSQEGPGVMGDGYTF
TRBV12-3/TRBV12-4,CASTPSASGDEQYF
TRBV5-1,CASSLQSWDSRTDTQYF
TRBV2,CASSESWVEQFF
TRBV5-1,CASSYGEASTGELFF
TRBV24-1,CATSEGGNTDTQYF
TRBV6-1,CATGAPVYYTEAFF
TRBV12-3/TRBV12-4,CASRPTEGGSYNEQFF
TRBV20-1,CSTRPGPNTEAFF
TRBV2,CASTPFVSGTDTQYF
TRBV4-1,CASSQQRNEQFF
TRBV9,CASSPWTSGSVDTQYF
TRBV5-1,CASSLGGFSYEQYF
TRBV30,CASRTPVYGEAFF
TRBV4-1,CASSQTGLTYEQYF
TRBV29-1,CSVRASGAYEQYF
TRBV11-2,CASSLVGGMNTGELFF
TRBV12-5,CASGGQAGYSEQYF
TRBV7-9,CASSPPDGDNEKLFF
TRBV4-1,CASSQEGGHEQFF
TRBV28,CASSFETSGRMYRSYEQYF
TRBV5-8,CASTLGQAYAMNTEAFF
TRBV29-1,CSVEGGLADSYEQYF
TRBV27,CASSFGGSDYEQYF
TRBV5-4,CASSLGGINEQYF
TRBV7-8,CASRPLDFPETQYF
TRBV4-1,CASSQGGLAGGYPYEQYF
TRBV29-1,CSALSSSAGSYNEQFF
TRBV2,CASSEGRGTELETQYF
TRBV20-1,CSASEGLQETQYF